The clone carrying this T cell receptor (beta chain) was counted only a few times. Time point in this sample: patch test 3, about 24 weeks after DPC sensitization. Treatment: therapeutic diphenylcyclopropenone sensitization with weekly scalp DPC. It was from unfractionated whole blood that total RNA was extracted. TCRdb passed the RACE reads through MiXCR, listing each CDR3 protein once. The sample lists around 85,000 distinct CDR3 sequences; over 10% were seen once. V was clipped by 1 base and J by 7 bases, with 14 bases between them. This CDR3 spans 15 amino acids. This sample was included in a study of human T cells and chemical hapten exposure. Study overall: The study enrolled mostly female patients with alopecia areata, totalis or universalis.

The source was whole blood, collected in connection with sensitization to the hapten diphenylcyclopropenone (DPC). The rearrangement uses TRBV12-3 or TRBV12-4 and TRBJ1-5; maybe TRBD1 (6 bases). The receptor was derived from a woman aged 50 to 60 with alopecia areata. Some clones in this sample may be carry-over from other donors' samples. CDR3 DNA sequence: TGTGCCAGCAGTTTAGACAGGGTAGGGGGGCAGCCCCAGCATTTT. Amino acids: CASSLDRVGGQPQHF.